The rows below give T cell receptor beta chains drawn from one sample of a study of blood T cell repertoires in COVID-19. TCRdb's copy holds only in-frame clones and misses some; the assay was immunoSEQ multiplex PCR. The sample includes approximately 72,000 clones, approximately 85% seen only once; the top ten take roughly 20%. Material for sequencing was peripheral blood. These receptors originate from a man aged 50-59 years with acute or convalescent COVID-19. The CDR3 runs from the conserved cysteine through the conserved F or W. The order of the fields is D gene, J gene, V gene, clone size, CDR3 DNA, CDR3 protein. The D gene is left open where the match is weak. Clone size appears in some rows only: once, few, many, or a class for an expanded clone.

>.|TRBJ2-7|TRBV3-1/TRBV3-2|.
TGTGCCAGCAGCCAAGACGCCAGCTCCTACGAGCAGTACTTC
CASSQDASSYEQYF
>.|TRBJ2-1|TRBV10-3|.
TGTGCCATTCCCCTAGGTGAGCAGTTCTTC
CAIPLGEQFF
>.|TRBJ2-7|TRBV18|.
TGTGCCAGCTCACAAACAGGGAACGAGCAGTACTTC
CASSQTGNEQYF
>.|TRBJ2-7|TRBV10-2|many
TGCGCCAGCAGTGAGGGGCGGGAAATAATGTGGGAGCAGTACTTC
CASSEGREIMWEQYF
>TRBD1|TRBJ1-6|TRBV5-4|.
TGTGCCAGCAGTTTGGACAGGGCGGCTTCACCCCTCCACTTT
CASSLDRAASPLHF
>.|TRBJ2-5|TRBV15|.
TGTGCCACCAGCAGGGACTTTCGAGAGACCCAGTACTTC
CATSRDFRETQYF
>.|TRBJ2-2|TRBV30|.
TGTGCCTGGAGTCACACTAGCACCGGGGAGCTGTTTTTT
CAWSHTSTGELFF
>.|TRBJ1-2|TRBV18|once
TGTGCCAGCTCACCACAGCGAGGTCCCTATGGCTACACCTTC
CASSPQRGPYGYTF
>TRBD1|TRBJ1-1|TRBV9|.
TGTGCCAGCAGCGTAGCGGCAGGGGGCTGGAACACTGAAGCTTTCTTT
CASSVAAGGWNTEAFF
>TRBD1|TRBJ1-2|TRBV13|.
TGTGCCAGCAACAGAAACCCGGGACAGGCACAATATGGCTACACCTTC
CASNRNPGQAQYGYTF
>.|TRBJ2-5|TRBV7-3|.
TGTGCCAGCAGCTTACAGGGCCAAGAGACCCAGTACTTC
CASSLQGQETQYF
>.|TRBJ1-2|TRBV10-3|.
TGTGCCATCAGTGTCCCGAATCGGGGGGGACAACTTCTGAAGTATGGCTACACCTTC
CAISVPNRGGQLLKYGYTF
>TRBD1|TRBJ1-5|TRBV3-1/TRBV3-2|many
TGTGCCAGCAGCCGGACAGGGGGCGATCAGCCCCAGCATTTT
CASSRTGGDQPQHF
>.|TRBJ2-7|TRBV18|.
TGTGCCAGCTCACCATTTGCGGGCCTAAGCTCCTACGAGCAGTACTTC
CASSPFAGLSSYEQYF
>TRBD1|TRBJ2-3|TRBV18|.
TGTGCCAGCTCACCTTCTCTCCTAATTCCGGGACAGCAATTCACAGATACGCAGTATTTT
CASSPSLLIPGQQFTDTQYF
>.|TRBJ2-5|TRBV15|.
TGTGCCACCAGCAGAGATCTTGGCAGACAAGAGACCCAGTACTTC
CATSRDLGRQETQYF
>TRBD1|TRBJ1-5|TRBV15|.
TGTGCCACCAGCAGAGGGAGGGGACAGGGGGGAAATCAGCCCCAGCATTTT
CATSRGRGQGGNQPQHF
>.|TRBJ1-1|TRBV24-1|.
TGTGCCACCAGTGATTATGGGGGGGTGGCTTTCTTT
CATSDYGGVAFF
>.|TRBJ2-5|TRBV24-1|.
TGTGCCACCAGCCAGGGCCGTGAAATAGGGACCCAGTACTTC
CATSQGREIGTQYF
>.|TRBJ1-6|TRBV2|.
TGTGCCAGCAGTTCCCGGGTTTCACCCCTCCACTTT
CASSSRVSPLHF
>.|TRBJ2-7|TRBV28|.
TGTGCCAGCAGCCTGGGGGGTCCCTACGAGCAGTACTTC
CASSLGGPYEQYF
>.|TRBJ1-6|TRBV6-5|once
TGTGCCAGCACCTATGAGCCCCCCTATAATTCACCCCTCCACTTT
CASTYEPPYNSPLHF
>.|TRBJ1-3|TRBV9|.
TGTGCCAGCAGCGTTACAGGCGGCTCTGGAAACACCATATATTTT
CASSVTGGSGNTIYF